A selection of T cell receptor beta chains follows, all from one sample in a study of T cells in Graves' hyperthyroidism and ophthalmopathy. TCRdb fed the multiplex PCR reads into MiXCR, producing one record per CDR3 protein. The repertoire holds around 340,000 distinct CDR3 sequences, with over 15% as singletons. Source material: blood. These receptors came from a woman aged 40 to 50 with Graves' ophthalmopathy. CDR3s include the opening cysteine and the closing phenylalanine or tryptophan.

TRBV12-3/TRBV12-4	TRBJ2-4	CASSSPGVGQPSKNIQYF
TRBV2	TRBJ1-2	CASRGINDYGYTF
TRBV7-3	TRBJ1-2	CASSPTQNYGYTF
TRBV28	TRBJ1-2	CASSASPMESYGYTF
TRBV10-1	TRBJ2-5	CASSEPKSGQGRETQYF
TRBV9	TRBJ2-2	CASNEGRAPGELFF
TRBV14	TRBJ1-3	CASSQDLEEKGYTIYF
TRBV28	TRBJ1-2	CASSGGTARSNYGYIF
TRBV29-1	TRBJ2-7	CSVLSEGGEQYF
TRBV9	TRBJ2-5	CASSVGSQGTQTQYF
TRBV2	TRBJ1-2	CASSGSNYGYTF
TRBV7-2	TRBJ1-3	CASSNVGGPGNTIYF
TRBV6-5	TRBJ2-7	CASSYGDEQYF
TRBV11-2	TRBJ2-7	CASKTGRGFEQYF
TRBV27	TRBJ1-5	CASSSTFRDGGRRQPQHF
TRBV6-1	TRBJ2-7	CASRAPGDSYEQYF
TRBV7-2	TRBJ2-7	CASSLAGDRGPYF
TRBV14	TRBJ1-2	CASSQRGGYGYTF
TRBV10-3	TRBJ1-3	CAISAGSGNTIYF
TRBV30	TRBJ2-5	CAWSFGGETQYF
TRBV11-2	TRBJ1-3	CASSSRRAGTHLGNTIYF
TRBV7-8	TRBJ1-1	CASSNFNARTFF
TRBV6-1	TRBJ2-4	CASSESIGAEAVIAKNIQYF
TRBV28	TRBJ1-2	CASSFQLRRTEVPRYGYTF
TRBV7-2	TRBJ2-7	CASSLAGGGLTYEQYF
TRBV11-2	TRBJ1-6	CASSPLGGQPPLHF
TRBV28	TRBJ1-2	CASSLRSPPWVLRTTWDGYTF
TRBV11-2	TRBJ2-7	CASSLISGQANEQYF
TRBV19	TRBJ2-5	CASSLAGWETQYF
TRBV27	TRBJ2-5	CASSLVSLETQYF
TRBV27	TRBJ2-2	CASSLSRGPTGELFF